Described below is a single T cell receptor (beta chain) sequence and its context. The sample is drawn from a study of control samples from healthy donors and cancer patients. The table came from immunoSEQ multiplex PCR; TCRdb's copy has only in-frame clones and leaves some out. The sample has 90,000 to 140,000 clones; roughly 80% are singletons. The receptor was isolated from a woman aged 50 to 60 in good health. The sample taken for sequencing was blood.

The CDR3 DNA follows: TGTGCCAGCAGTCAGGGACTTTCGATAGGGCCCCAGCATTTT. It is translated as CASSQGLSIGPQHF. The J gene is TRBJ1-5, the V gene TRBV6-2 or TRBV6-3; perhaps TRBD1 as D (5 bases). The CDR3 contains 14 residues. Germline V gene data show CDR1 as MNHEY and CDR2 as SVGEGT. Trimming removed 5 bases at V and 9 bases at J, with 17 bases between.